This TCR beta chain was found in a study of T cell clonality in common variable immunodeficiency. General study results and limits: TCRbeta clonality was increased in CVID versus healthy controls. Fewer deletions and N-nucleotide insertions were reportedly seen in common variable immunodeficiency TCR beta sequences.

Blood samples were heparinized, about 5 to 8 ml per donor. TCRdb's copy holds only in-frame clones and misses some; the assay was immunoSEQ multiplex PCR. This sample has fewer than 60,000 clones, each found more than once. This clone was counted many times. Its antigen is still unknown. Sequenced material: peripheral blood mononuclear cells. The receptor was derived from a person aged 18 to 70 in good health.

CDR3 DNA, as far as it was read: TGTGCCAGCAGCATGGGACTAGCGGAAATCACCCCCAACGAG. This encodes CASSMGLAEITPNE. The full CDR3 protein is CASSMGLAEITPNEQYF. The V call is TRBV13, the J call TRBJ2-7, with 11 bases aligning to TRBD2. The sequenced fragment ends 3 residues before the CDR3 boundary, so the rest is inferred from the germline J gene. V dropped 5 bases and J dropped 5; count of bases not matched to a gene: 14. In germline, CDR1 is PRHDT, CDR2 FYEKMQ (reference sequence). The CDR3 is made up of 17 amino acids.